Following are 3 T cell receptor beta chains from one sample sequenced in a study of blood T cell repertoires in COVID-19. The assay was immunoSEQ multiplex PCR, and TCRdb's table has in-frame clones only and misses some. The sample includes fewer than 35,000 clones, 85% seen only once; the top ten take under 7.5%. Material: peripheral blood. The receptors derive from a man between 60 and 70 years old with active COVID-19.

The chain has TRBV5-5 and TRBJ2-1; 10 positions match TRBD2. CDR1 and CDR2 (germline): SGHKS, YYEKEE (reference sequence). CDR3 length: 18 residues. The V and J ends lost 4 bases and 5 bases, in that order; junction bases with no gene match: 15. The chain's CDR3 is CASSTGLAGGGGNNEQFF. In DNA, the CDR3 is TGTGCCAGCAGCACGGGGTTAGCGGGAGGCGGGGGGAACAATGAGCAGTTCTTC.

The rearrangement links TRBV5-5 to TRBJ2-1; 8 bases are shared with TRBD1. Looked up from germline, CDR1 is SGHKS and CDR2 is YYEKEE (reference sequence). This CDR3 is built from 15 residues. J was trimmed by 4 bases and V by 2 bases; bases with no gene match: 5. The CDR3 bases are TGTGCCAGCAGCTTTGTCACAGGGGGATACAATGAGCAGTTCTTC. Amino acid sequence: CASSFVTGGYNEQFF.

This chain uses TRBV5-5 with TRBJ1-3; no reliable D call. This CDR3 comprises 15 residues. Germline CDR1 is SGHKS and CDR2 is YYEKEE (reference sequence). With 2 bases removed from V and 0 bases from J, the gap between germline ends came to 9 bases. The CDR3 DNA is TGTGCCAGCAGCTTTACGGGGAACTCTGGAAACACCATATATTTT. Protein: CASSFTGNSGNTIYF.